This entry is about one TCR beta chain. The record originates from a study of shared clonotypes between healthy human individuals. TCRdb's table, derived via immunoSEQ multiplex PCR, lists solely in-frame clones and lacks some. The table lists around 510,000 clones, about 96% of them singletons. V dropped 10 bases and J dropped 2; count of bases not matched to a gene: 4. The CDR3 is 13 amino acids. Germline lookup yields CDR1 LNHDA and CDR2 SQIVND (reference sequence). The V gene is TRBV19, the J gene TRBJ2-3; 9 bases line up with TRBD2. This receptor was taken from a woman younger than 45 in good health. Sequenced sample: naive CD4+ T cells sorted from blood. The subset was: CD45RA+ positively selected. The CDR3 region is CATAGGVTDTQYF. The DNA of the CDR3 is TGTGCCACGGCGGGAGGGGTCACAGATACGCAGTATTTT.